Reported below is one T cell receptor (beta chain). The clone's antigen remains unknown. Base-call qualities are not available, and no considerably larger clone is one nucleotide away. The donors were healthy, HIV-negative adults who had no recently reported acute infections or vaccinations. Every donor was a Caucasian adult living in Nashville, Tennessee, USA. CD4+ T cells were enriched by magnetic negative selection, after which naive cells were positively selected on CD45RA and the negative fraction was taken as the memory subset. Blood was collected by leukapheresis, and PBMCs were isolated by Ficoll-Histopaque density gradient centrifugation and then cryopreserved in liquid nitrogen vapor phase. Purity and quantity of every magnetically sorted T cell population were checked by analytical flow cytometry. Genomic DNA was isolated from every sorted fraction and measured by UV absorbance on a Nanodrop 2000c.

The CDR3 goes from the cysteine to the phenylalanine over 14 residues. This entry keeps only the CDR3 DNA: 42 bases, framed from base 1. V loses 6 bases, J loses 6 bases, and the germline ends lie 14 bases apart. Per the germline V gene, MRHNA is the CDR1 and SNTAGT is the CDR2. TCR CDR3 regions were amplified from genomic DNA by multiplex PCR using the deep immunoSEQ assay. Extracted genomic DNA from each cell subset was spread evenly across all wells of several immunoSEQ 96-well plates, with each plate serving as a replicate. For sorted subsets, approximately 190 ng genomic DNA, equal to tens of thousands of T cell genomes, was loaded into each replicate PCR. The purified libraries were quantified using a Qubit 3.0 fluorometer, sized with a Bioanalyzer 2100, and then quantified again using the KAPA Library Quantification kit. A separate single-read 150-cycle Illumina NextSeq 550 flow cell was used to sequence each immunoSEQ 96-well plate. As for the original processing: Because only junctional sequences without quality scores were contained in the immunoSEQ output, filtering matching that applied to full-length reads could not be performed. Sequences were annotated with PyIR, a Python wrapper for IgBLAST v1.9, using IMGT germline references to assign V/J genes and CDR3. Reads were filtered out if the reads had weak V/J assignments (E-value above 1e-6), no CDR3, stop codons, out-of-frame junctions, or ambiguous translated residues. V3J clonotypes were defined as sequences sharing an identical inferred V gene, J gene, and CDR3 amino acid sequence. The percentage overlap between two repertoires was calculated by dividing the number of shared unique clonotypes by the size of the smaller repertoire. Three approaches were used to assess repertoire richness: RTK rarefaction, the Chao1 estimator, and Recon v2.1 estimates of unobserved clonotypes. Generation probabilities for all TCRbeta clonotypes obtained by the gDNA method from a few donors were computed using OLGA. The table was pulled from immuneACCESS by TCRdb, which kept in-frame rearrangements only. Such tables lose some clones; where checked, under half of the loss comes from unresolved V genes, and the rest has no known cause. V and J calls plus clone size are reproduced from that table; the DNA served to infer D and trimming. This sample is represented by about 1.5 million clones; approximately 97% of them were singletons. Approximately 1% of the sample is in the top ten clones.

The data derive from a study of shared clonotypes between healthy human individuals (dated by TCRdb to between 2020 and 2021). As for the study more broadly: A few men and two women, aged 18 to 49 years, made up the cohort. For each donor, three plates each were used for CD4 naive and CD4 memory, two plates were used for CD8 naive, and one plate was used for CD8 memory. To estimate repertoire size and how much clonotype sharing occurs between individuals, the study deeply sequenced the blood TCR repertoires of five healthy adults. To increase sequencing depth and limit assay-specific biases, TCR repertoire library preparation and sequencing were carried out by different laboratories using diverse techniques. Each donor's leukapheresis produced roughly between about 0.9 and 9.5 billion PBMCs.

Overall study outcomes, separate from this receptor: Clonotypes shared by all four sorted-subset donors showed higher generation probabilities than non-shared clonotypes. Sampling was restricted to blood, and TCR repertoires in tissues likely differ from the TCR repertoires found in blood. Estimated clonotype richness was generally larger for naive than for memory subsets. Incomplete sequencing was indicated by rarefaction of sorted-subset datasets, despite the large sequencing depth. Because the study included only a small number of donors, the genetic and exposure-history diversity represented was limited. Across several donors, about 4.5% of naive CD4, 3.5% of naive CD8, approximately 2.5% of memory CD4, and 0.3% to 0.45% of memory CD8 clonotypes were shared. Based on pairwise subsampling, the degree of clonotype sharing among donors was expected to be affected by sequencing depth.

The receptor comes from a man in his thirties or forties in good health. The rearranged segments are TRBV6-4 and TRBJ2-2; a tentative D call is TRBD1 (6 bases match). Sequencing input: naive CD4+ T cells sorted from blood. This specimen's cell subset or site label, per the study, means: CD45RA+ positively selected. The CDR3 is CASSSRRTAGELFF. The sequence in DNA is TGTGCCAGCAGCTCTAGGAGGACAGCCGGGGAGCTGTTTTTT.